Listed below are T cell receptor beta chains from one sample, sequenced in a study of spatial heterogeneity in lung cancer. One entry per CDR3 protein, called by TCRdb with MiXCR from the 5' RACE reads. The data hold tens of thousands of distinct CDR3 sequences, with 4.5% to 5.5% observed a single time. Source: PBMCs, taken at surgery. The receptors shown here come from a male donor with early-stage non-small cell lung cancer. Both conserved end residues are part of each CDR3. Some rows mark clone size as missing; the rest say once, few, many or name a class of expanded clone.

J | V | size | CDR3
TRBJ2-3 | TRBV19 | many | CASNPAGVSATQYF
TRBJ1-4 | TRBV29-1 | many | CSVLPSGGAGEKLFF
TRBJ2-2 | TRBV6-5 | many | CASGDGELFF
TRBJ2-7 | TRBV7-6 | . | CASSSLGASYEQYF
TRBJ2-1 | TRBV7-9 | many | CASTSQGYSYNEQFF
TRBJ2-2 | TRBV20-1 | many | CSASPLRGDTGELFF
TRBJ2-1 | TRBV5-1 | . | CASSGGQGYNEQFF
TRBJ2-1 | TRBV28 | medium-sized | CASRPVGDYNEQFF
TRBJ2-1 | TRBV7-9 | medium-sized | CASSLGGANNEQFF
TRBJ1-6 | TRBV2 | many | CASQGSGNSPLHF
TRBJ2-2 | TRBV6-5 | many | CASSYSNTGELFF
TRBJ2-5 | TRBV4-2 | medium-sized | CASSQVMGLAAETQYF
TRBJ2-5 | TRBV24-1 | few | CATSDSELEETQYF
TRBJ2-1 | TRBV5-1 | . | CASSRQGDYNQQFF
TRBJ2-3 | TRBV7-9 | medium-sized | CASSPTSGGTDTQYF
TRBJ2-3 | TRBV7-9 | . | CASSSGTSSDTQYF
TRBJ1-2 | TRBV27 | many | CASSLTGYYGYTF
TRBJ2-1 | TRBV5-1 | many | CASSLGTEFTYNEQFF
TRBJ2-2 | TRBV6-1 | few | CASTQGQPNTGELFF
TRBJ1-1 | TRBV23-1 | many | CASSSRDTRGAQNTEAFF
TRBJ1-1 | TRBV6-5 | . | CASSSQGGLVAEAFF
TRBJ2-3 | TRBV7-8 | many | CASRFWGGRTTDTQYF
TRBJ2-7 | TRBV20-1 | few | CSARDPASADYEQYF
TRBJ2-5 | TRBV11-1 | many | CASSGYGTSYETQYF
TRBJ1-1 | TRBV11-2 | many | CASSFRDRGTEAFF
TRBJ1-5 | TRBV20-1 | . | CSAPKGSNQPQHF